One TCR beta chain is described in this entry. This record comes from a study of blood T cell repertoires in COVID-19. TCRdb's table, derived via immunoSEQ multiplex PCR, lists solely in-frame clones and lacks some. The sample yields about 55,000 clones, about nine tenths seen once. The germline V gene has CDR1 SGHDT and CDR2 YYEEEE. This CDR3 has 16 amino acids. The V segment lost 3 bases and the J segment 2 bases; nucleotides outside the gene matches: 4. This sequence originates from a man aged 55-75 years with acute or convalescent COVID-19. Sequenced: peripheral blood. The rearrangement uses TRBV5-6 and TRBJ2-2, with TRBD2 matching over 10 bases. The CDR3 bases are TGTGCCAGCAGCTCTACTAGCGGGATAAACACCGGGGAGCTGTTTTTT. Its translation is CASSSTSGINTGELFF.